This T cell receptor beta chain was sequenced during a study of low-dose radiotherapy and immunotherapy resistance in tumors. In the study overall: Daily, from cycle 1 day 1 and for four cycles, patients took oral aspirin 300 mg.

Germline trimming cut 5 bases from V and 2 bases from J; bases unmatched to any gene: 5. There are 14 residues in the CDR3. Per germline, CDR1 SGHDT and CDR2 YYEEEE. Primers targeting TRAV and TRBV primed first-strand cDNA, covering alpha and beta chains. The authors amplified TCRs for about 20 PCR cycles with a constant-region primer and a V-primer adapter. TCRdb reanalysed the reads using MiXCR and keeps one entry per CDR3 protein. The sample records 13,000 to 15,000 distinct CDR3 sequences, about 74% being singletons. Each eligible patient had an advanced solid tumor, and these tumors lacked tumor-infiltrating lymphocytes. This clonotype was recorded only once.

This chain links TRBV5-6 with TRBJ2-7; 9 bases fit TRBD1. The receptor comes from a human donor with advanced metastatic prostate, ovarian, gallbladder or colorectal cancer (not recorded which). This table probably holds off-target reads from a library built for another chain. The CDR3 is CASSPTGGPYEQYF. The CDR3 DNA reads TGTGCCAGCAGTCCCACAGGGGGCCCCTACGAGCAGTACTTC.